The entry that follows covers one TCR beta chain sequence. The antigen is not known. This sample is part of a study of T cell repertoires in cytomegalovirus infection. Study background: Carrying CMV and the relevant HLA type showed in public TCR beta signatures.

CDR1 is KGHDR and CDR2 is SFDVKD in the germline V gene. This CDR3 has 13 amino acids. Trimming removed 0 bases from V and 5 bases from J, with 6 bases in between. TCRdb processed the reads anew with MiXCR; each CDR3 protein has one entry. The sample gives approximately 100,000 distinct CDR3 sequences, less than 25% of which show up once; about two fifths is in the top ten. Broader study findings: Carriers of CMV and the relevant HLA type were discriminated by public TCR beta frequency.

Material for sequencing was CD8+ T cells from PBMCs. V and J are TRBV24-1 and TRBJ1-1; no reliable D call. This sequence was found in a human donor in good health (CMV status not recorded). Some clones in this sample may be carry-over from other donors' samples. CDR3 in DNA: TGTGCCACCAGTGATTTGGGGCAGACTGAAGCTTTCTTT. Residues: CATSDLGQTEAFF.